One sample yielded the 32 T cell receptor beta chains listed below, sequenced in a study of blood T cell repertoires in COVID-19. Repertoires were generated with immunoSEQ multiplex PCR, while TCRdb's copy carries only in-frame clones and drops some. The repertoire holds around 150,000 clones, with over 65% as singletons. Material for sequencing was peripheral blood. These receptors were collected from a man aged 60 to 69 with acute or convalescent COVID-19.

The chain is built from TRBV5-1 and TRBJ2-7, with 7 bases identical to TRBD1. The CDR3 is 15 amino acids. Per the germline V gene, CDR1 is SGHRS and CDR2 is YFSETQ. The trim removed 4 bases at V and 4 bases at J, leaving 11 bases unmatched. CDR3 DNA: TGCGCCAGCAGCCCCCCGACAGGGTCGGGATACGAGCAGTACTTC. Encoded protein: CASSPPTGSGYEQYF.

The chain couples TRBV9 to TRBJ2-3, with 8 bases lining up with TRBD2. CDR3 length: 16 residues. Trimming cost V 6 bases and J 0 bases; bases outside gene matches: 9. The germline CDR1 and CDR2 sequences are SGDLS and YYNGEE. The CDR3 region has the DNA TGTGCCAGCATGCCAGTCGGGGGGGGCAGCACAGATACGCAGTATTTT. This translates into CASMPVGGGSTDTQYF. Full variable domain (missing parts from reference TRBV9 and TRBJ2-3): DSGVTQTPKHLITATGQRVTLRCSPRSGDLSVYWYQQSLDQGLQFLIQYYNGEERAKGNILERFSAQQFPDLHSELNLSSLELGDSALYFCASMPVGGGSTDTQYFGPGTRLTVL.

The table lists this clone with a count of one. The CDR3 coding sequence is TGCGCCAGCAGCCAAGATGGGAGGACCTACGAGCAGTACTTC. Protein sequence: CASSQDGRTYEQYF. The rearrangement uses TRBV4-3 and TRBJ2-7, with D possibly TRBD2 on 6 matching bases. The V gene's germline CDR1 is LGHNA and CDR2 YSLEER. Trimming removed 0 bases from V and 2 bases from J, with 8 bases in between. The CDR3 runs 14 residues.

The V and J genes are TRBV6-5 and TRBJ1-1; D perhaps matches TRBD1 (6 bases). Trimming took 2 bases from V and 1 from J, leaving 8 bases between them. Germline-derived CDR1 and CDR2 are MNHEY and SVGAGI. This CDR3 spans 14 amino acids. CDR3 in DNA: TGTGCCAGCAGTTACCCGGGACAGAACACTGAAGCTTTCTTT. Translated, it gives CASSYPGQNTEAFF.

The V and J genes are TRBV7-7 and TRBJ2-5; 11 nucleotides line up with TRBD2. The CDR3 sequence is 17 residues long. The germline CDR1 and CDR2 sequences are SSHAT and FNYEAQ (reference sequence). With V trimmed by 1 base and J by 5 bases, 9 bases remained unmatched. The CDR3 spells CASSLDSGGVLTETQYF. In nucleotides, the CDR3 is TGTGCCAGCAGCTTAGATAGCGGGGGGGTATTGACGGAGACCCAGTACTTC.

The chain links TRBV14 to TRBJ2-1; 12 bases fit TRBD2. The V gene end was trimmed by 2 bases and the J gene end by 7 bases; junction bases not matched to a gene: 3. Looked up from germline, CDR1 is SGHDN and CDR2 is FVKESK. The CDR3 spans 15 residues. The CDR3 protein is CASSQLAGGWNEQFF. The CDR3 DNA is TGTGCCAGCAGCCAACTAGCGGGGGGGTGGAATGAGCAGTTCTTC.

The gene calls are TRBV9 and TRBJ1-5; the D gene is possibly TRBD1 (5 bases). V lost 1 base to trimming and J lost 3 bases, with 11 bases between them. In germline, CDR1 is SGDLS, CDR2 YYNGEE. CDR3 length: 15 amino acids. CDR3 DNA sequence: TGTGCCAGCAGCGTACGGGGGTTAATCAATCAGCCCCAGCATTTT. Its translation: CASSVRGLINQPQHF.

CDR3 loop: CASSRIASITGELFF. CDR3 DNA sequence: TGTGCCAGCAGTAGAATAGCGTCGATCACCGGGGAGCTGTTTTTT. The rearrangement links TRBV2 to TRBJ2-2; tentative D call: TRBD2 (5 bases). Germline lookup yields CDR1 SNHLY and CDR2 FYNNEI. V dropped 5 bases and J dropped 4 bases, with 14 bases sitting between them. The CDR3 is made up of 15 amino acids.

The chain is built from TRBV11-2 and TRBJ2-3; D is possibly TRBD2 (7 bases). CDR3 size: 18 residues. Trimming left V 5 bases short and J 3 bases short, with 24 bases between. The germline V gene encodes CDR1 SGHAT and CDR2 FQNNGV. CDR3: CASSPWVGPGGRTDTQYF. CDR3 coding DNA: TGTGCCAGCAGCCCTTGGGTGGGGCCCGGGGGGCGGACAGATACGCAGTATTTT.

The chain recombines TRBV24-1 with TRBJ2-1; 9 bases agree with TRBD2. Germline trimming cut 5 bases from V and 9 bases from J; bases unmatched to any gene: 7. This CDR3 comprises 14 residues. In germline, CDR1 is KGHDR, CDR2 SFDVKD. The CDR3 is CATSVAGGRSEQFF. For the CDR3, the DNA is TGTGCCACCAGTGTCGCGGGGGGGCGAAGTGAGCAGTTCTTC.

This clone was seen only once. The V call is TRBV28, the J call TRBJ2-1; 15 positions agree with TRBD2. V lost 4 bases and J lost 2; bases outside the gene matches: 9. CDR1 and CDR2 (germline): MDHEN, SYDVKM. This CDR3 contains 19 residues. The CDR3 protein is CASSSQGLAGGRPYNEQFF. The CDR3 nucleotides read TGTGCCAGCAGTTCCCAGGGACTAGCGGGGGGCCGACCCTACAATGAGCAGTTCTTC.

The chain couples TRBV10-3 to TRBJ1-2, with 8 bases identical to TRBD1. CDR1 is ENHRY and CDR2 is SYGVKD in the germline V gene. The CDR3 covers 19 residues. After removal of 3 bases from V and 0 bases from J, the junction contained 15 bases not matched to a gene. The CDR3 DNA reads TGTGCCATCAGTGACAGGGTGAGACAGGGGACGACTCCTAACTATGGCTACACCTTC. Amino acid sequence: CAISDRVRQGTTPNYGYTF.

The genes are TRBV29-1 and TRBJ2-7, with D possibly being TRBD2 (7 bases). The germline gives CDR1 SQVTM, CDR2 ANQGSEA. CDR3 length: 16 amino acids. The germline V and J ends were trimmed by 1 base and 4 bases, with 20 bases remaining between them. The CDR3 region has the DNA TGCAGCGTTGAAGGAACGGGGGGCGCCCGGGAATACGAGCAGTACTTC. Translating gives CSVEGTGGAREYEQYF.

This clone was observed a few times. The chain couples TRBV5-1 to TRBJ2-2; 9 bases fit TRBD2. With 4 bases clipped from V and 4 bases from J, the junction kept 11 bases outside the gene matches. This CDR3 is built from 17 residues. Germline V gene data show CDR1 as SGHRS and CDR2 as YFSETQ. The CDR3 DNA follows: TGCGCCAGCAGCCGGGTCCCCGTGACTAGCGGCACCGGGGAGCTGTTTTTT. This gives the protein CASSRVPVTSGTGELFF.

Written as DNA, the CDR3 is TGTGCCAGCAGTGAAGATGAGGGAGAAAAACTGTTTTTT. Translation: CASSEDEGEKLFF. The chain uses TRBV6-1 and TRBJ1-4; the D is unclear. Per the germline V gene, CDR1 is MNHNS and CDR2 is SASEGT. V was cut by 1 base and J by 8 bases, with 8 bases left in between. CDR3 length equals 13 residues.

The DNA for the CDR3 is TGTGCCAGCAGTTGGGGCAGCACTGAAGCTTTCTTT. Its translation: CASSWGSTEAFF. The chain couples TRBV2 to TRBJ1-1; D is possibly TRBD1 (5 bases). CDR3 length: 12 amino acids. Trimming shortened V by 5 bases and J by 4 bases, and 8 bases separated the two germline ends. Germline loops: CDR1 SNHLY, CDR2 FYNNEI. Full variable domain (rest looked up from reference TRBV2 and TRBJ1-1): EPEVTQTPSHQVTQMGQEVILRCVPISNHLYFYWYRQILGQKVEFLVSFYNNEISEKSEIFDDQFSVERPDGSNFTLKIRSTKLEDSAMYFCASSWGSTEAFFGQGTRLTVV.

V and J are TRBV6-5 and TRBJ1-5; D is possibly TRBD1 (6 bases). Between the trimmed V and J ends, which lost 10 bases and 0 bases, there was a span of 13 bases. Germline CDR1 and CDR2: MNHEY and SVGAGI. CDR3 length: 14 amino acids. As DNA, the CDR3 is TGTGCCACCCGGACAGCGCCTAGCAATCAGCCCCAGCATTTT. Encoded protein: CATRTAPSNQPQHF.

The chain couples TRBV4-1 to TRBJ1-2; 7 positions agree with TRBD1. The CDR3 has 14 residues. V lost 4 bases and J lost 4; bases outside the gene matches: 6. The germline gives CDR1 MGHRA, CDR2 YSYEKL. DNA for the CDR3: TGCGCCAGCAGCCCTGGGGACAGTTCCTATGGCTACACCTTC. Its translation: CASSPGDSSYGYTF.

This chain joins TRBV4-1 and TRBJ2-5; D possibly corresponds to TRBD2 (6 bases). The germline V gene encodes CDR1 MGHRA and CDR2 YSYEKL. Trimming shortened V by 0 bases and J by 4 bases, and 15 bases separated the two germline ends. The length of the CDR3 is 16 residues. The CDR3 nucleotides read TGCGCCAGCAGCCAAGAATGGGCCAACGGGGGAGAGACCCAGTACTTC. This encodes CASSQEWANGGETQYF.

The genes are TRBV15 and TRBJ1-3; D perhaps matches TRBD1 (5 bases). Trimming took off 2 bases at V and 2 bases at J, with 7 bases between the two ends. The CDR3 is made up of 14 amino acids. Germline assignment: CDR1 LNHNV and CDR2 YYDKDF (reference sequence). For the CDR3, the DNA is TGTGCCACCAGCAGACCAGGGCCTGGAAACACCATATATTTT. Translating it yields CATSRPGPGNTIYF.

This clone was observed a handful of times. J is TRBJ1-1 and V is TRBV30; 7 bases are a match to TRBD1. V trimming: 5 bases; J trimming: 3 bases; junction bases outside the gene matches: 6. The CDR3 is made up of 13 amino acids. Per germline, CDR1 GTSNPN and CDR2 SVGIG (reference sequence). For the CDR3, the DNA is TGTGCCTGGGATACAACAGGGGACACTGAAGCTTTCTTT. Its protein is CAWDTTGDTEAFF.

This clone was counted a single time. The CDR3 protein is CASQGLAGAGELFF. CDR3 sequence (DNA): TGTGCCAGCCAGGGACTAGCGGGGGCCGGGGAGCTGTTTTTT. The J gene is TRBJ2-2, the V gene TRBV6-5; 14 bases are a match to TRBD2. The V gene's germline CDR1 is MNHEY and CDR2 SVGAGI. Trimming at V came to 8 bases and at J to 6 bases, leaving 2 bases not matched to a gene. The CDR3 is 14 residues long.

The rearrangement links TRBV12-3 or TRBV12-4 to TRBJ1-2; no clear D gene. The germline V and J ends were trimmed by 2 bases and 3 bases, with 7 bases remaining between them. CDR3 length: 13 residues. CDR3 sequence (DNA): TGTGCCAGCAGTTTACTAACAGACTATGGCTACACCTTC. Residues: CASSLLTDYGYTF.

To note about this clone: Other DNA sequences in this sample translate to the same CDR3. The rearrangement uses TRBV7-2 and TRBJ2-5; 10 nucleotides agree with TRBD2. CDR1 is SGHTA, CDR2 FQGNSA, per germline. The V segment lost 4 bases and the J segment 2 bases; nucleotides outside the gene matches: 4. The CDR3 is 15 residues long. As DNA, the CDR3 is TGTGCCAGCAGCTGGACTAGCGGCGGACAAGAGACCCAGTACTTC. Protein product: CASSWTSGGQETQYF.

The DNA of the CDR3 is TGTGCCAGCAGCTTAAACACAGGGGGCACAGATACGCAGTATTTT. Protein: CASSLNTGGTDTQYF. The V gene is TRBV7-3, the J gene TRBJ2-3; 7 positions agree with TRBD1. With V trimmed by 1 base and J by 1 base, 2 bases remained unmatched. Germline V gene lookup returns CDR1 SGHTA and CDR2 FQGTGA. This CDR3 is built from 15 residues.

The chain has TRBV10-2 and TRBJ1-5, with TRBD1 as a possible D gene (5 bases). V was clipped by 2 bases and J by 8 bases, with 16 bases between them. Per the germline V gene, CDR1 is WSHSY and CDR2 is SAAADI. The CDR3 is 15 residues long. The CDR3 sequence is CASSEPGLPGEPQHF. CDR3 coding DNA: TGCGCCAGCAGTGAGCCGGGACTTCCCGGGGAGCCCCAGCATTTT.

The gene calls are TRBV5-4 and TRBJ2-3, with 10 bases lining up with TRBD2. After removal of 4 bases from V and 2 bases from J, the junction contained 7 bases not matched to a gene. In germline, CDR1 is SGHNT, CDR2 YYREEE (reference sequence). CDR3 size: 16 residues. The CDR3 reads CASSPDGTSDTDTQYF. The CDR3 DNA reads TGTGCCAGCAGCCCCGACGGGACTAGCGACACAGATACGCAGTATTTT.

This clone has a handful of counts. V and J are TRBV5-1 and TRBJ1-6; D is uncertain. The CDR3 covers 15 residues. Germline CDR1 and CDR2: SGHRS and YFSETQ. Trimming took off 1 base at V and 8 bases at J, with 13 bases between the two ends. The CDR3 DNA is TGCGCCAGCAGCTTGAACGCCCGGTTGGATTCACCCCTCCACTTT. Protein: CASSLNARLDSPLHF.

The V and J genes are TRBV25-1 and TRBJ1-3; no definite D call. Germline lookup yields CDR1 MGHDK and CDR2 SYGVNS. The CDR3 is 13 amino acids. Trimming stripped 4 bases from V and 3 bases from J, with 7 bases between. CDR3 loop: CASSAGSGNTIYF. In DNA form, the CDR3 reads TGTGCCAGCAGTGCTGGCAGTGGAAACACCATATATTTT.

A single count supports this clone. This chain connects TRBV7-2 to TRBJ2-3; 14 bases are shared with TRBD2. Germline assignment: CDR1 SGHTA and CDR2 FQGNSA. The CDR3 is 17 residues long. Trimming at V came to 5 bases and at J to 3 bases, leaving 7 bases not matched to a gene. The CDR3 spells CASSRRTSGGKTDTQYF. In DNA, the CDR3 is TGTGCCAGCAGCCGCCGGACTAGCGGGGGGAAAACAGATACGCAGTATTTT.

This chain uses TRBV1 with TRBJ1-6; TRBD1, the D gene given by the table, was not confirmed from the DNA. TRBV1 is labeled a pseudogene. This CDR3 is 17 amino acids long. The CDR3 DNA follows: TGCACCAGCAGCCAAGTGGGCTCCAGCTCCTATAATTCACCCCTCCACTTT. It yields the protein CTSSQVGSSSYNSPLHF.

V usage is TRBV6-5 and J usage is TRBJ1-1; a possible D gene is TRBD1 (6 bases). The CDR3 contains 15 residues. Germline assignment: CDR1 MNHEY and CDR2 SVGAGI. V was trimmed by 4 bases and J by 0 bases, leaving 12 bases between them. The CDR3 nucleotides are TGTGCCAGCAGTTTGACCGGGACACTGAACACTGAAGCTTTCTTT. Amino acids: CASSLTGTLNTEAFF.